This T cell receptor beta chain stems from a study of blood T cell repertoires in COVID-19. Whole-study context: Specimens from acute and convalescent COVID-19 originated in the United States, Italy and Spain. PBMCs, B-cell-depleted T cells, or T cells were the source of the cDNA or gDNA that made up the material.

The length of the CDR3 is 14 residues. V was cut by 3 bases and J by 2 bases, with 11 bases left in between. In germline, CDR1 is SGHRS, CDR2 YFSETQ. Per the original methods: For nucleated cells, counts were estimated from reference gene primer amplification. Generated by immunoSEQ multiplex PCR, the TCRdb table keeps only in-frame clones and is missing some. V, J and clone size are those of that table, while D and trimming were read from the DNA. The sample includes approximately 60,000 clones, 75% to 90% of them seen just once. The sequence derives from a man at least 80 years old with acute or convalescent COVID-19. Sequencing was performed on peripheral blood. The V and J genes are TRBV5-1 and TRBJ1-1; no clear D. The CDR3 DNA reads TGCGCCAGCAGCTCTCAAGCTTTCAACACTGAAGCTTTCTTT. Protein: CASSSQAFNTEAFF.